This record concerns one T cell receptor (beta chain) sequence. This entry belongs to a study of blood T cell repertoires in COVID-19. Study context: T cells, B-cell-depleted T cells, or PBMCs supplied cDNA or gDNA.

Those who participated ranged in age from 18 to 89 years and resided in around 22 US areas. Donors in Cohort 3 counted as recovered after two negative PCRs, clearance, or symptom resolution. Per the authors' pipeline: Nucleated cell number was recorded as an estimate derived from reference gene primer amplification. TCRdb's table, derived via immunoSEQ multiplex PCR, lists solely in-frame clones and lacks some. That table is the source of V, J and clone size, and D and trimming were worked out from the DNA. The sample lists roughly 200,000 clones; approximately 90% were seen once. The CDR3 is 16 amino acids. V shed 5 bases, J shed 1 base, and the junction held 5 bases outside the gene matches. Germline V CDR1 and CDR2: SGHTA, FQGNSA.

The V call is TRBV7-2, the J call TRBJ1-6; TRBD1 agrees at 7 bases. What was sequenced was PBMCs or T cells enriched from blood (not recorded which). The origin of this receptor is a man aged 25-45 years who had recovered from COVID-19. The CDR3 DNA sequence: TGTGCCAGCAGCCCCAAGACAGGGTCCTATAATTCACCCCTCCACTTT. Amino acid sequence: CASSPKTGSYNSPLHF.